A single sample gave rise to the 17 T cell receptor beta chains below, sequenced in a study of cytomegalovirus exposure and HLA in healthy donors. PCR was performed using 60 Vbeta and 13 Jbeta primers. The data were produced by immunoSEQ multiplex PCR, yet TCRdb's version contains in-frame clones alone and is incomplete. This sample has some 150,000 clones, with more than 75% found just once. The sequenced sample consisted of PBMCs. The receptors shown here come from a woman in her forties or fifties in good health and CMV-seropositive.

V gene TRBV27 combines with J gene TRBJ1-4; 8 bases map to TRBD1. The CDR3 spans 15 residues. Trimming cost V 5 bases and J 6 bases; bases outside gene matches: 8. CDR1 is MNHEY and CDR2 is SMNVEV in the germline V gene (reference sequence). The CDR3 DNA reads TGTGCCAGCAGTCCATCGACAGGGGCGGATGAAAAACTGTTTTTT. Protein sequence: CASSPSTGADEKLFF.

This clone was recorded only once. The rearrangement links TRBV7-9 to TRBJ1-4, with no clear D. In germline, CDR1 is SEHNR, CDR2 FQNEAQ (reference sequence). The CDR3 totals 15 residues. V lost 2 bases and J lost 7, with 14 bases in between. CDR3 DNA sequence: TGTGCCAGCAGCTTAATTGACCTCTCGGGTGAAAAACTGTTTTTT. The encoded protein is CASSLIDLSGEKLFF.

The CDR3 here is CASSLRGSYEQYF. The DNA for the CDR3 is TGTGCCAGCAGCTTACGGGGCTCCTACGAGCAGTACTTC. The chain uses TRBV7-3 and TRBJ2-7; D may be TRBD2 (5 bases). From germline, CDR1 is SGHTA and CDR2 FQGTGA. Between the trimmed V and J ends, which lost 2 bases and 0 bases, there was a span of 5 bases. The CDR3 has 13 amino acids. Supplemented by reference TRBV7-3 and TRBJ2-7, the full variable domain reads GAGVSQTPSNKVTEKGKYVELRCDPISGHTALYWYRQSLGQGPEFLIYFQGTGAADDSGLPNDRFFAVRPEGSVSTLKIQRTERGDSAVYLCASSLRGSYEQYFGPGTRLTVT.

V and J are TRBV7-2 and TRBJ2-3; TRBD2 matches at 9 bases. Germline CDR1 SGHTA, CDR2 FQGNSA. V lost 3 bases to trimming and J lost 1 base; unmatched junction nucleotides: 2. The CDR3 totals 15 residues. The CDR3 DNA follows: TGTGCCAGCAGCTTTCGACTAGCGGGCACAGATACGCAGTATTTT. As protein: CASSFRLAGTDTQYF.

J is TRBJ1-2 and V is TRBV28, with TRBD1 matching 9 bases. J gave up 6 bases and V 7 bases, and 3 bases lay outside the gene matches. Per germline, CDR1 MDHEN and CDR2 SYDVKM. This CDR3 comprises 12 residues. For the CDR3, the DNA is TGTGCCAGCATGGGACAGGGTAATGGCTACACCTTC. Its translation is CASMGQGNGYTF.

The V call is TRBV9, the J call TRBJ2-1; tentatively, D is TRBD2 (5 bases). The CDR3 consists of 14 residues. Looked up from germline, CDR1 is SGDLS and CDR2 is YYNGEE. V was clipped by 0 bases and J by 5 bases, with 9 bases between them. In DNA, the CDR3 is TGTGCCAGCAGCGTAGGTGTGCGGGACAATGAGCAGTTCTTC. This encodes CASSVGVRDNEQFF.

The chain carries TRBV11-3 and TRBJ2-7; possibly TRBD1 for D (6 bases). CDR1 is SGHNT, CDR2 YENEEA, per germline. With 5 bases removed from V and 0 bases from J, the gap between germline ends came to 11 bases. CDR3 length: 14 residues. The CDR3 DNA reads TGTGCCAGCAGCGTAGGACAGTCCTCCTACGAGCAGTACTTC. Amino acids: CASSVGQSSYEQYF.

The chain combines TRBV19 with TRBJ1-1; D remains ambiguous. Deletions cut 6 bases from V and 8 bases from J, with 25 bases between. The CDR3 loop spans 16 amino acids. Per germline, CDR1 LNHDA and CDR2 SQIVND (reference sequence). Written as DNA, the CDR3 is TGTGCCAGTAGCCTTGCCCCGACTGCCTCAACGGGAGAAGCTTTCTTT. Residues: CASSLAPTASTGEAFF.

The rearrangement links TRBV13 to TRBJ1-1, with unresolved D. Trimming pared 1 base from V and 7 bases from J, leaving 10 bases between. Germline V CDR1 and CDR2: PRHDT, FYEKMQ (reference sequence). CDR3 length: 13 residues. The CDR3, as DNA: TGTGCCAGCAGCTTAGACCTCCACAGTGAAGCTTTCTTT. It codes for CASSLDLHSEAFF.

The chain is built from TRBV7-2 and TRBJ1-2; D is perhaps TRBD1 (6 bases). The CDR3 contains 16 residues. Germline-derived CDR1 and CDR2 are SGHTA and FQGNSA. The germline V and J ends were trimmed by 5 bases and 4 bases, with 20 bases remaining between them. The CDR3 DNA is TGTGCCAGCAGCGATTATCAACAGGGTCCCATCTATGGCTACACCTTC. It translates to CASSDYQQGPIYGYTF.

The chain recombines TRBV6-1 with TRBJ2-1; a weak D match, TRBD2 (6 bases). This CDR3 has 17 residues. V was trimmed by 2 bases and J by 2 bases, leaving 16 bases between them. CDR1 MNHNS and CDR2 SASEGT come from the germline V gene. The CDR3 spells CASSEWWSGQTYNEQFF. The CDR3 DNA sequence: TGTGCCAGCAGTGAATGGTGGAGCGGGCAAACCTACAATGAGCAGTTCTTC.

The chain joins TRBV5-1 to TRBJ2-3; no definite D call. CDR3 length: 14 residues. The V gene's germline CDR1 is SGHRS and CDR2 YFSETQ. Trimming cost V 5 bases and J 3 bases, with 13 bases left between them. The CDR3 sequence is CASSENPGTDTQYF. The CDR3 bases are TGCGCCAGCAGTGAGAACCCCGGGACAGATACGCAGTATTTT. Filled out from reference TRBV5-1 and TRBJ2-3, the complete variable domain reads KAGVTQTPRYLIKTRGQQVTLSCSPISGHRSVSWYQQTPGQGLQFLFEYFSETQRNKGNFPGRFSGRQFSNSRSEMNVSTLELGDSALYLCASSENPGTDTQYFGPGTRLTVL.

V and J are TRBV5-4 and TRBJ2-5; D is perhaps TRBD2 (5 bases). The germline CDR1 and CDR2 sequences are SGHNT and YYREEE (reference sequence). The CDR3 is made up of 14 amino acids. With 4 bases removed from V and 1 base from J, the gap between germline ends came to 11 bases. CDR3 residues: CASSPGGLQETQYF. The CDR3 bases are TGTGCCAGCAGCCCTGGAGGTCTCCAAGAGACCCAGTACTTC.

This clone came up a few times. The CDR3 is CASSPTGGVRTDTQYF. CDR3 nucleotides: TGTGCCAGTAGTCCCACAGGGGGAGTGAGGACAGATACGCAGTATTTT. The genes are TRBV19 and TRBJ2-3, with 8 bases matching TRBD1. Germline V gives CDR1 LNHDA, CDR2 SQIVND (reference sequence). J gave up 3 bases and V 5 bases, and 10 bases lay outside the gene matches. The CDR3 is made up of 16 amino acids.

The J gene is TRBJ1-6, the V gene TRBV7-6; no clear D. The V end was cut by 2 bases, the J end by 10 bases, with 18 bases between. CDR1 and CDR2 from the germline V gene are SGHVS and FNYEAQ. The CDR3 consists of 16 residues. This CDR3 is CASSLFSKGTGSPLHF. The CDR3 DNA reads TGTGCCAGCAGCTTATTCTCTAAGGGAACGGGGTCACCCCTCCACTTT. The complete variable domain, with remaining parts taken from reference TRBV7-6 and TRBJ1-6, reads GAGVSQSPRYKVTKRGQDVALRCDPISGHVSLYWYRQALGQGPEFLTYFNYEAQQDKSGLPNDRFSAERPEGSISTLTIQRTEQRDSAMYRCASSLFSKGTGSPLHFGNGTRLTVT.

The chain is built from TRBV7-8 and TRBJ1-2; TRBD1 matches 11 bases. V dropped 5 bases and J dropped 5; count of bases not matched to a gene: 10. CDR3 size: 16 residues. The germline V gene has CDR1 SGHVS and CDR2 FQNEAQ. In DNA, the CDR3 is TGTGCCAGCAGCCAGGACAGGGGGCGGGATAAATATGGCTACACCTTC. Its translation: CASSQDRGRDKYGYTF.

The CDR3 DNA reads TGTGCCAGCAGTTTGGCAGGGGGCAAAGACGAGCAGTACTTC. Translating it yields CASSLAGGKDEQYF. The gene calls are TRBV28 and TRBJ2-7; 8 nucleotides match TRBD1. Germline CDR1 reads MDHEN; CDR2 reads SYDVKM. The CDR3 covers 14 residues. V was clipped by 3 bases and J by 5 bases; unmatched bases: 6.